A single T cell receptor (beta chain) is shown here with its context. No cognate antigen has been identified for it. No base quality values were provided; no much bigger clone lies one nucleotide off. The CDR3 regions of human TCRbeta chains were analyzed by immunosequencing. Processing in the source paper ran as follows. TCRs in the repertoires were compared against a reference library of SARS-CoV-2-specific TCRs that had been generated with the MIRA antigen-specificity platform. Breadth was defined as the fraction of unique TCRs that were SARS-CoV-2-associated, and depth was defined as the fraction of total T cells that were SARS-CoV-2-associated. Each spike-specific TCR was assigned to its reactive spike region and to a CD4 or CD8 class using the MIRA data. Log10-transformed breadth and depth values were compared by one-way ANOVA with Sidak's multiple comparisons tests. Here the immuneACCESS table is served through TCRdb, limited to in-frame sequences with V and J called. Missing clones are a known gap in these copies; in checked studies unresolved V genes cover under half, and the rest lacks a known reason. V and J calls and clone size are copied from that table; D and trimming were computed from the DNA. This sample holds 150,000 to 200,000 clones; around 94% were observed only once. About 4.6% of the sample is held by the ten biggest clonotypes.

CDR1 is given as SGHRS and CDR2 as YFSETQ, both from the germline V gene. V trim: 6 bases; J trim: 7 bases; unmatched bases: 10. The CDR3, from cysteine to phenylalanine, totals 15 residues. Kept here is only the CDR3 DNA, which spans 45 bases and is read in frame from base 1. This sample stems from a study of T cell responses to AZD1222 COVID-19 vaccine (dated by TCRdb to the early 2020s). With respect to the entire study: TCR sequencing covered 233 trial participants: about 210 given two doses of AZD1222 and 26 given two doses of MenACWY control vaccine. Trial participants were enrolled by age into 18-55, 56-69 and 70-plus year subgroups, with around 140, 26 and 57 TCR-sequenced participants respectively. Study-wide findings and limitations: A significant rise in spike-specific TCR breadth and depth was observed after two AZD1222 doses relative to day 0 and relative to MenACWY recipients. Participants were mostly white British and included more females than males, and it was suggested by the authors that clonal diversity may have been underestimated. Only five to seven AZD1222 recipients were SARS-CoV-2 seropositive at baseline, limiting conclusions about previously exposed vaccinees. In the small 56-69-year group, the increase in depth fell short of significance, most likely because of low power. No day 14 peak-response samples were available, so repertoires were characterized only after the peak T cell response. Reportedly, close to half of the unique spike-specific TCRs recognized epitopes lying outside the regions that are mutated in the B.1.351 and B.1.1.7 variants. The whole spike protein was spanned by vaccine-associated CD4 TCRs, and dominant responses were seen in regions 160-218 and 743-854.

According to the study, the label for this sample's time point signals: about 28 days (+/-7) after the second vaccine dose. AZD1222 recipients whose second dose came at about 4 weeks and those whose second dose came at about 12 weeks were combined into one group, since spike-specific TCR depth and breadth did not differ between the two schedules. The vaccinee samples were drawn from two UK trials, COV001 and COV002, one of which was a single-blind randomized controlled phase 2/3 trial testing AZD1222 (ChAdOx1 nCoV-19) in healthy adults. For TCRbeta chain sequencing, PBMC samples were collected from trial participants at day 0 and at day 28 after the second dose.

The sequences come from peripheral blood, collected 28 days after the second AZD1222 dose. Here the chain combines TRBV5-1 and TRBJ2-3; 11 central nucleotides agree with TRBD2. The TCR sequence derives from an adult who received the AZD1222 COVID-19 vaccine. The CDR3 protein sequence reads: CASTGDSGRVYTQYF. Read as DNA, the sequence is TGCGCCAGCACTGGGGATAGCGGGAGGGTATATACGCAGTATTTT.